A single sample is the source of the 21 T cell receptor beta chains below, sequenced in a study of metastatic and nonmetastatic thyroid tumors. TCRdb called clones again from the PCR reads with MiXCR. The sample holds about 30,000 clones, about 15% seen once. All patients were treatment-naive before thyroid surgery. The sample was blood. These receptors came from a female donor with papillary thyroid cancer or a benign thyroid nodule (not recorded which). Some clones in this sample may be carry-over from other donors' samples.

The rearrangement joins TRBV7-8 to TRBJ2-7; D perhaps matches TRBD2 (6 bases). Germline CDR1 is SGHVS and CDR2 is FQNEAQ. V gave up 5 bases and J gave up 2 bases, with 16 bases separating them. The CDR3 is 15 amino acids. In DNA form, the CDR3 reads TGTGCCAGCAGCAATGGTGGGGGGATGGCCTACGAGCAGTACTTC. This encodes CASSNGGGMAYEQYF.

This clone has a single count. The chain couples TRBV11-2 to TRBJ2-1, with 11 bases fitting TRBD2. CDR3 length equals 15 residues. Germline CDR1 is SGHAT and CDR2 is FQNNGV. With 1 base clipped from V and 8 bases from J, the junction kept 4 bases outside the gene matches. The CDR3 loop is CASSLGLAGSYEQFF. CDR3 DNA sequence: TGTGCCAGCAGCTTAGGACTAGCGGGATCCTATGAGCAGTTCTTC.

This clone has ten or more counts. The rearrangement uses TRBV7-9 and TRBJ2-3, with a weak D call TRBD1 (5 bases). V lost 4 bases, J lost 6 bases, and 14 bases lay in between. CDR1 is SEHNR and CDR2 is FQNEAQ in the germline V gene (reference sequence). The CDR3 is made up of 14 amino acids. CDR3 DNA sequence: TGTGCCAGCAGCTCCACCCAGGGTTCGGATACGCAGTATTTT. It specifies CASSSTQGSDTQYF. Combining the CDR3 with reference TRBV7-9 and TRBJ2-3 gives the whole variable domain DTGVSQNPRHKITKRGQNVTFRCDPISEHNRLYWYRQTLGQGPEFLTYFQNEAQLEKSRLLSDRFSAERPKGSFSTLEIQRTEQGDSAMYLCASSSTQGSDTQYFGPGTRLTVL.

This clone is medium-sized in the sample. CDR3 loop: CASSLPGTRNPYEQYF. CDR3 nucleotides: TGTGCCAGCAGCTTGCCCGGGACACGAAACCCCTACGAGCAGTACTTC. The chain has TRBV11-2 and TRBJ2-7; D may be TRBD1 (6 bases). Germline V CDR1 and CDR2: SGHAT, FQNNGV. The CDR3 runs to 16 residues. V shed 3 bases and J shed 2 bases, with 17 bases lying between them.

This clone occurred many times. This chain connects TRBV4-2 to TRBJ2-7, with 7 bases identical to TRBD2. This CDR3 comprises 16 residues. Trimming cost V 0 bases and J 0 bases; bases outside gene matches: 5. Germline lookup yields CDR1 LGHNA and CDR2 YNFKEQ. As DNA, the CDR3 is TGTGCCAGCAGCCAAGAGGGAGGGCTTAGCTCCTACGAGCAGTACTTC. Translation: CASSQEGGLSSYEQYF.

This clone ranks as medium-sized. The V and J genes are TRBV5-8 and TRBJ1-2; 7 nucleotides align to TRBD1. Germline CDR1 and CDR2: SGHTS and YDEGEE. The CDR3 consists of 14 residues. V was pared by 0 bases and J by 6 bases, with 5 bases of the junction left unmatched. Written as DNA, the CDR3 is TGTGCCAGCAGCTTGGAGGGGGCGTGGGATGGCTACACCTTC. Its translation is CASSLEGAWDGYTF.

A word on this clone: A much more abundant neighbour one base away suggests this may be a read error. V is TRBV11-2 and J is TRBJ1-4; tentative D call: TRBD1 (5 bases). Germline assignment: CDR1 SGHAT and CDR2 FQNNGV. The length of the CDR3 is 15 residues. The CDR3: CASSSGGWANEKLFF. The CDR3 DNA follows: TGTGCCAGCAGCTCTGGGGGGTGGGCTAATGAAAAGCTGTTTTTT.

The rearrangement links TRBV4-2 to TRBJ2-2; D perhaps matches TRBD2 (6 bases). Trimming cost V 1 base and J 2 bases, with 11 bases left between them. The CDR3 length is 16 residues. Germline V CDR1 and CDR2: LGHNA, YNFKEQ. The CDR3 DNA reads TGTGCCAGCAGCCAAGGCGGTAGCGGTAACACCGGGGAGCTGTTTTTT. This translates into CASSQGGSGNTGELFF.

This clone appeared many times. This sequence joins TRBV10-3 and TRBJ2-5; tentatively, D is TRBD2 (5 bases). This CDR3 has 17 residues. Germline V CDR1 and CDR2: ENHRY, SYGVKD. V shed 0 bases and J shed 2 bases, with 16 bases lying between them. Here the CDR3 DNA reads TGTGCCATCAGTGAGTCGATTGTTAGCGCGATACAAGAGACCCAGTACTTC. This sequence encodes CAISESIVSAIQETQYF.

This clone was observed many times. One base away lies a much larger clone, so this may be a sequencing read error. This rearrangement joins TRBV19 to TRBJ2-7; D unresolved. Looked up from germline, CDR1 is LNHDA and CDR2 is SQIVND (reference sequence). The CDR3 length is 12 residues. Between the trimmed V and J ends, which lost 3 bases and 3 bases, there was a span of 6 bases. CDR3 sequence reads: CASSIDIYEQYF. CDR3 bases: TGTGCCAGTAGTATCGACATCTACGAGCAGTACTTC.

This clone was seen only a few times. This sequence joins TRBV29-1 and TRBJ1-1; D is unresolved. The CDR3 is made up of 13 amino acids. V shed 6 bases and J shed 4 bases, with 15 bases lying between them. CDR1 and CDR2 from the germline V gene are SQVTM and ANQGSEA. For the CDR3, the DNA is TGCAGCGTGGCCCCCAGCTTACTCACTGAAGCTTTCTTT. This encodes CSVAPSLLTEAFF.

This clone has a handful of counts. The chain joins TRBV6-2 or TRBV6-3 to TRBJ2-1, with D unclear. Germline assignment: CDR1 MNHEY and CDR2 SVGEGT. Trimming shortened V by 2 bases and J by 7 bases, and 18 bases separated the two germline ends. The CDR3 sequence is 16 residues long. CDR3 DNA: TGTGCCAGCAGTTACACCGATCTTACCGGGCTGAATGAGCAGTTCTTC. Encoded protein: CASSYTDLTGLNEQFF.

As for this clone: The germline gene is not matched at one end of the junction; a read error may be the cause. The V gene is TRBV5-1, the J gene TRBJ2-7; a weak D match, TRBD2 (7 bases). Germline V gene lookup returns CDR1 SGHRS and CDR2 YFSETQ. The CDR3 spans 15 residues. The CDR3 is CASSLAPRGDYEQYF. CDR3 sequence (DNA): TGCGCCAGCAGCTTGGCCCCTAGGGGGGACTACGAGCAGTATTTC.

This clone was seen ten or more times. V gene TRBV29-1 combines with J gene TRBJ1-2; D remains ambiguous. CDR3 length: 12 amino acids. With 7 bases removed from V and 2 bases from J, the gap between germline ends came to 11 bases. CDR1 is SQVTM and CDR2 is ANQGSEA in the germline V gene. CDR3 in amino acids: CSARRRNYGYTF. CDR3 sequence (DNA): TGCAGCGCCAGACGCAGGAACTATGGCTACACCTTC.

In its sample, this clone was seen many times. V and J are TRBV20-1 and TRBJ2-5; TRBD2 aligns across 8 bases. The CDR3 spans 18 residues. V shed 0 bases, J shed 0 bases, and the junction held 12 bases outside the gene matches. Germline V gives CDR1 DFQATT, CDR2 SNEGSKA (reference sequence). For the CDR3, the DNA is TGCAGTGCTAGAGATCTCCCGCGGGGGGCGAGGTACCAAGAGACCCAGTACTTC. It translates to CSARDLPRGARYQETQYF.

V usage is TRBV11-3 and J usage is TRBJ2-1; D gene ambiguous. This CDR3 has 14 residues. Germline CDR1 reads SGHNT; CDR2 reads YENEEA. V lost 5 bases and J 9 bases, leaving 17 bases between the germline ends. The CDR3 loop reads CASSPDATWGEQFF. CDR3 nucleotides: TGTGCCAGCAGCCCAGATGCTACCTGGGGTGAGCAGTTCTTC.

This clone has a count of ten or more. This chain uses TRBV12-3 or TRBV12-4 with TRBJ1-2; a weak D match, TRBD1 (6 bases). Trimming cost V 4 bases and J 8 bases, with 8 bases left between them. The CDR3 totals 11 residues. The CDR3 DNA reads TGTGCCAGCAGTTCGAGGGGGGGCTACACCTTC. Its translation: CASSSRGGYTF.

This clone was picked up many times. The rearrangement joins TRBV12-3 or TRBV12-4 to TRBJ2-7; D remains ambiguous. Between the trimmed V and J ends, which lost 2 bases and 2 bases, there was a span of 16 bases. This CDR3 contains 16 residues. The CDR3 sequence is CASSLSHAGSAYEQYF. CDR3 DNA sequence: TGTGCCAGCAGTTTATCCCATGCCGGCAGTGCCTACGAGCAGTACTTC.

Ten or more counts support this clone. The DNA of the CDR3 is TGTGCCAGCAGTGAGTTAGGACGGACTAATTCACCCCTCCACTTT. Translating gives CASSELGRTNSPLHF. This sequence joins TRBV6-1 and TRBJ1-6; D is unclear. The V end lost 3 bases, the J end lost 6 bases, and 12 bases lay between the germline ends. Germline values: CDR1 MNHNS, CDR2 SASEGT. CDR3 length: 15 residues.

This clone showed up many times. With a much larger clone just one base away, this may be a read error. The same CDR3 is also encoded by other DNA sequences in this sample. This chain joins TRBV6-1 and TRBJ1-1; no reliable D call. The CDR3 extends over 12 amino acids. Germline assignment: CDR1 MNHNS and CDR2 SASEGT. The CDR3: CASTNLQSRLFF. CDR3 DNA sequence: TGTGCCAGCACAAATCTACAGAGCAGGCTTTTCTTC.

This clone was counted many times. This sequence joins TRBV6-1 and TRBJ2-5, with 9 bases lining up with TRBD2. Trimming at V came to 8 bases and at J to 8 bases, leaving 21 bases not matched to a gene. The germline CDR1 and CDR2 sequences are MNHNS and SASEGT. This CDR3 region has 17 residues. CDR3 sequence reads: CASSYSSYSSGVTTQYF. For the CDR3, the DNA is TGTGCCAGCTCATATTCCAGTTACTCTAGCGGGGTCACAACCCAGTACTTC.